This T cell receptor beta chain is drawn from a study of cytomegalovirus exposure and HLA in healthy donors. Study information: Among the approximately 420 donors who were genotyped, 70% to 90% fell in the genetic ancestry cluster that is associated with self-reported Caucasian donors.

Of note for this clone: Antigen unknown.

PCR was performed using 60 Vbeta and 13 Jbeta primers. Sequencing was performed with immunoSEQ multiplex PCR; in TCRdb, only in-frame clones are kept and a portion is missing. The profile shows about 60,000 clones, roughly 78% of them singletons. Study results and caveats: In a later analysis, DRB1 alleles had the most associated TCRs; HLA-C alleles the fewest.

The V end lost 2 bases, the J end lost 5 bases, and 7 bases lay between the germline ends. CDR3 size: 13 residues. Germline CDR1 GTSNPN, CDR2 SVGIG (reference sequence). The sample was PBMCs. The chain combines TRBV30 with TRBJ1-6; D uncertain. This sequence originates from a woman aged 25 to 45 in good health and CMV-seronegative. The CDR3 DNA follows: TGTGCCTGGAGTACAGCCCATAATTCACCCCTCCACTTT. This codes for CAWSTAHNSPLHF.